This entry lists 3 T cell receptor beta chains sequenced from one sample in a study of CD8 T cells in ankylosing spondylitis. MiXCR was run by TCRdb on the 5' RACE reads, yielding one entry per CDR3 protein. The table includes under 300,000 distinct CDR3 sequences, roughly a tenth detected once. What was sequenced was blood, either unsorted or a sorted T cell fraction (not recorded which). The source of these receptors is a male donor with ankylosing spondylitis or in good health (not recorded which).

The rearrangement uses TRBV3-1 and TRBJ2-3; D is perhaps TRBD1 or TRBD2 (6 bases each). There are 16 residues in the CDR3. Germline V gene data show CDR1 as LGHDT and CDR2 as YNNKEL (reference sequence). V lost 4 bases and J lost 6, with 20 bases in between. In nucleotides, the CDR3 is TGTGCCAGCAGCCGCCGAGGAGGGGGGCTCTCCGATACGCAGTATTTT. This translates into CASSRRGGGLSDTQYF.

The CDR3 protein is CASSQRQGGNEQFF. The CDR3 bases are TGTGCCAGCAGCCAGAGACAGGGGGGGAATGAGCAGTTCTTC. V is TRBV11-1 and J is TRBJ2-1; 9 bases line up with TRBD1. V was clipped by 5 bases and J by 7 bases; unmatched bases: 6. The CDR3 covers 14 residues. Germline V gives CDR1 SGHAT, CDR2 FQDESV (reference sequence).

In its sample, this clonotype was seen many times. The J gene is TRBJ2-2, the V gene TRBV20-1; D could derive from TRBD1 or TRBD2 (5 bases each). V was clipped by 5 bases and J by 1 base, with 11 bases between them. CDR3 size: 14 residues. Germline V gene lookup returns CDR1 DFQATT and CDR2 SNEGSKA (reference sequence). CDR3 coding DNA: TGCAGTGCTCCAGGGAGACAGAACACCGGGGAGCTGTTTTTT. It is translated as CSAPGRQNTGELFF.